The 6 T cell receptor beta chains below come from one sample, sequenced in a study of lymphopenia after photon versus proton radiotherapy. Profiling relied on immunoSEQ multiplex PCR, and the TCRdb table lists in-frame clones only, not all of them. The sample contains about 53,000 clones, about four fifths of which appear only once. The sample in question was peripheral blood, obtained from a patient treated with photon-based radiotherapy. These receptors were obtained from a man over 45 with gastric cancer.

The genes are TRBV25-1 and TRBJ1-2, with 9 bases aligning to TRBD1. This CDR3 has 13 residues. V trimming: 6 bases; J trimming: 6 bases; junction bases outside the gene matches: 5. The germline gives CDR1 MGHDK, CDR2 SYGVNS. As DNA, the CDR3 is TGTGCCAGCAGGGGACAGGGAATAGATGGCTACACCTTC. Residues: CASRGQGIDGYTF.

This chain connects TRBV5-1 to TRBJ1-2; no reliable D call. Germline CDR1 SGHRS, CDR2 YFSETQ. V shed 7 bases and J shed 0 bases, with 16 bases lying between them. This CDR3 is 15 amino acids long. CDR3 sequence reads: CASQPRAATNYGYTF. The CDR3 bases are TGCGCCAGCCAGCCCCGGGCGGCGACTAACTATGGCTACACCTTC.

The chain carries TRBV6-1 and TRBJ1-4, with D uncertain. V was clipped by 4 bases and J by 2 bases, with 11 bases between them. In germline, CDR1 is MNHNS, CDR2 SASEGT. The CDR3 extends over 15 amino acids. The CDR3 coding sequence is TGTGCCAGCAGTGGGGAGAGAGGGACTAATGAAAAACTGTTTTTT. Amino acid sequence: CASSGERGTNEKLFF.

As concerns this clone: The sample holds other DNA sequences that translate to the same CDR3. The chain uses TRBV18 and TRBJ2-5; tentatively, D is TRBD2 (5 bases). The CDR3 extends over 13 amino acids. Germline V gene data show CDR1 as KGHSH and CDR2 as LQKENI. V was cut by 3 bases and J by 4 bases, with 9 bases left in between. The CDR3 region is CASSPLGGETQYF. Here the CDR3 DNA reads TGTGCCAGCTCACCGCTCGGAGGAGAGACCCAGTACTTC.

The gene calls are TRBV7-2 and TRBJ2-5; 7 bases agree with TRBD2. CDR1 is SGHTA and CDR2 is FQGNSA in the germline V gene. V dropped 4 bases and J dropped 2; count of bases not matched to a gene: 1. This CDR3 contains 13 residues. CDR3 DNA: TGTGCCAGCAGCTGGACTAGGCAAGAGACCCAGTACTTC. It specifies CASSWTRQETQYF.

The V gene is TRBV6-6, the J gene TRBJ2-3; D not resolved. The germline V gene has CDR1 MNHNY and CDR2 SVGAGI (reference sequence). This CDR3 region has 14 residues. Trimming pared 0 bases from V and 0 bases from J, leaving 4 bases between. This CDR3 is CASSYSFSTDTQYF. The CDR3 DNA reads as TGTGCCAGCAGTTACTCGTTCAGCACAGATACGCAGTATTTT.